This T cell receptor (beta chain) was recovered during a study of blood T cell repertoires in COVID-19. Study at large: Acute-phase and convalescent COVID-19 samples originated in the United States, Italy and Spain.

Generated by immunoSEQ multiplex PCR, the TCRdb table keeps only in-frame clones and is missing some. The sample holds more than 250,000 clones; over 75% are singletons and the top ten take 1%. V was clipped by 5 bases and J by 5 bases; unmatched bases: 5. The CDR3 sequence is 13 residues long. The TCR comes from a man aged 45 to 65 with active or convalescent COVID-19. The sample was peripheral blood. V gene TRBV12-3 or TRBV12-4 combines with J gene TRBJ2-7, with 8 bases that match TRBD1. In DNA form, the CDR3 reads TGTGCCAGCAGTCAAGGACAGGGACACGAGCAGTACTTC. This translates into CASSQGQGHEQYF.